Sequencing of this T cell receptor (beta chain) was carried out in a study of cytomegalovirus exposure and HLA in healthy donors. Across the whole study: Around 86 million unique TCRs, all from HLA-typed donors, were included in an early release of the data.

PCR involved 60 Vbeta and 13 Jbeta primers. TCRdb's table, derived via immunoSEQ multiplex PCR, lists solely in-frame clones and lacks some. Among about 190,000 clones listed, roughly 80% were seen once. The sequencing input was PBMCs. This receptor was obtained from a woman under 40 in good health and CMV-seropositive.

The CDR3 nucleotides are TGTGCCAGCAGTCGGACAGGGGGCTTAGAATACTTC. Its translation: CASSRTGGLEYF. The chain recombines TRBV28 with TRBJ2-7; 11 bases line up with TRBD1. CDR1 is MDHEN and CDR2 is SYDVKM in the germline V gene. The V segment lost 5 bases and the J segment 13 bases; nucleotides outside the gene matches: 7. The CDR3 has 12 residues. Drawing the rest from reference TRBV28 and TRBJ2-7, the complete variable domain is DVKVTQSSRYLVKRTGEKVFLECVQDMDHENMFWYRQDPGLGLRLIYFSYDVKMKEKGDIPEGYSVSREKKERFSLILESASTNQTSMYLCASSRTGGLEYFGPGTRLTVT.